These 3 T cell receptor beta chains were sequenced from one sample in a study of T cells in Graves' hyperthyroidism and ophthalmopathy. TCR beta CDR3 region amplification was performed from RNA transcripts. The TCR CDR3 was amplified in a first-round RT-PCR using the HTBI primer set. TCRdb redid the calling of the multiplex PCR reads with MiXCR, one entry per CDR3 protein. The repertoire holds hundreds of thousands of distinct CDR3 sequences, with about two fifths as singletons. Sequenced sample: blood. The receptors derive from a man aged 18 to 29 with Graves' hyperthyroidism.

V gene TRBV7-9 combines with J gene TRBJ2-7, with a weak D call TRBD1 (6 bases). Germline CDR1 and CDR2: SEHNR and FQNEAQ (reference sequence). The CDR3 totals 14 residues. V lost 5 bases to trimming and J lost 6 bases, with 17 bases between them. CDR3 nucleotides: TGTGCCAGCAGCGCACGTGGACAGACAGGCGAGCAGTACTTC. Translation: CASSARGQTGEQYF.

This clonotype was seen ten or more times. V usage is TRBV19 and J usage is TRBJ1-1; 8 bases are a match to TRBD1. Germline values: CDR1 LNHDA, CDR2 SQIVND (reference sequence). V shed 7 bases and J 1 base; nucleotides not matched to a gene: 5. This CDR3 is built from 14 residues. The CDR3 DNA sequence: TGTGCCAGTACCCCGGACAGGGAGAACACTGAAGCTTTCTTT. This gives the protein CASTPDRENTEAFF.

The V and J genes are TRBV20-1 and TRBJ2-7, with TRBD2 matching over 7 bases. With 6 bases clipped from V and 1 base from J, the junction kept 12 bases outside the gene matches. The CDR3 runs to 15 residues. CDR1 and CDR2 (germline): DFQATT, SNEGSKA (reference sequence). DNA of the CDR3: TGCAGTGCCAGACAGTCTGGACTAGTGTCCTACGAGCAGTACTTC. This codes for CSARQSGLVSYEQYF.